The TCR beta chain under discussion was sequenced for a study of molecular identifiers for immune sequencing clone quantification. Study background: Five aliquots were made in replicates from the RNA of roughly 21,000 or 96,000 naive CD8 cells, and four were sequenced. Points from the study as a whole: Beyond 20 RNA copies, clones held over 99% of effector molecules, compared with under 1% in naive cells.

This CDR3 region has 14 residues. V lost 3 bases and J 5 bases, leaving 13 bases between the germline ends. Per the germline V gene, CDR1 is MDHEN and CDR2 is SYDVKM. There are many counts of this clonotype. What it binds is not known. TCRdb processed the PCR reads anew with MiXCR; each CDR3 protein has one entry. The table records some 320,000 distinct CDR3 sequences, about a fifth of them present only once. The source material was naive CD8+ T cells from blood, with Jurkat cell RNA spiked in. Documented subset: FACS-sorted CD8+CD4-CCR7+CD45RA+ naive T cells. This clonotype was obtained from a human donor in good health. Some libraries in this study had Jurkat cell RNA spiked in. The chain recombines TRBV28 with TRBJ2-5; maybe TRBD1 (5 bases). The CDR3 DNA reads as TGTGCCAGCAGTTTGCGGCAGGGCCGGGAGACCCAGTACTTC. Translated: CASSLRQGRETQYF.